This TCR beta chain was sequenced in a study of early T cells in non-severe SARS-CoV-2 infection. This CDR3 contains 11 residues. Per germline, CDR1 SGHAT and CDR2 FQNNGV. V gave up 3 bases and J gave up 6 bases, with 6 bases separating them. From the 5' RACE reads, TCRdb called clonotypes with MiXCR, one entry per CDR3 protein. The repertoire holds approximately 45,000 distinct CDR3 sequences, with approximately 7.1% as singletons. This clonotype showed up many times. The specimen sequenced was whole blood. This receptor was identified in an adult who was a healthcare worker with PCR-confirmed SARS-CoV-2 infection or an uninfected control (not recorded which). This chain uses TRBV11-2 with TRBJ2-7, with D perhaps TRBD2 (5 bases). The CDR3 protein is CASSLRVEQYF. The DNA of the CDR3 is TGTGCCAGCAGCTTGAGGGTCGAGCAGTACTTC.